This TCR beta chain is drawn from a study of blood T cell repertoires in COVID-19. Across the study: Acute and convalescent COVID-19 samples came from the United States, Italy and Spain.

Original processing methods: Researchers report that nucleated cell counts were estimated from reference gene primer amplification. Sequenced by immunoSEQ multiplex PCR; TCRdb stores in-frame clones only, minus some. D and trimming come from the DNA, and the V and J calls and clone size come from that table. This sample has tens of thousands of clones, with 80% to 90% found just once. Germline V CDR1 and CDR2: SGHVS, FQNEAQ. CDR3 length: 14 residues. Trimming left V 5 bases short and J 2 bases short, with 12 bases between. This chain connects TRBV7-8 to TRBJ1-2; D is unresolved. The TCR was taken from a man in his 60s with acute or convalescent COVID-19. Sequencing was performed on peripheral blood. For the CDR3, the DNA is TGTGCCAGCAGCCCCCGAGGAGGGAACTATGGCTACACCTTC. This translates into CASSPRGGNYGYTF.